This T cell receptor beta chain was captured in a study of cytomegalovirus exposure and HLA in healthy donors. J was trimmed by 4 bases and V by 4 bases; bases with no gene match: 11. CDR3 length equals 16 residues. Germline V gene data show CDR1 as SGHRS and CDR2 as YFSETQ. The PCR was carried out with 60 Vbeta primers and 13 Jbeta primers. Sequencing used immunoSEQ multiplex PCR; TCRdb keeps in-frame clones, though not all of them. Of around 140,000 clones listed, just over 65% were seen once; the top ten hold around 6%. The clonotype originates from a woman in her fifties or sixties in good health and CMV-seronegative. V gene TRBV5-1 combines with J gene TRBJ2-3; 8 bases agree with TRBD2. The material sequenced was PBMCs. In nucleotides, the CDR3 is TGCGCCAGCAGCAGTAACGCCGGGGGGGCCTCAGATACGCAGTATTTT. Translating it yields CASSSNAGGASDTQYF.